This T cell receptor beta chain emerged from a study of blood T cell repertoires in COVID-19. Source study methods: Nucleated cell counts were estimated from reference gene primer amplification. The table came from immunoSEQ multiplex PCR; TCRdb's copy has only in-frame clones and leaves some out. The DNA was the basis for D and trimming; V, J and clone size are from that table. The sample records about 240,000 clones, about four fifths being singletons. The table lists this clone with a count of one. CDR1 is SGHRS and CDR2 is YFSETQ in the germline V gene. After removal of 1 base from V and 4 bases from J, the junction contained 7 bases not matched to a gene. The CDR3 contains 16 residues.

This chain links TRBV5-1 with TRBJ1-1; 10 nucleotides match TRBD1. Input material: peripheral blood. The sequence was obtained from a woman younger than 35 with acute or convalescent COVID-19. The DNA for the CDR3 is TGCGCCAGCAGCTTGATTGGGACAGGGGTGGTCACTGAAGCTTTCTTT. It codes for CASSLIGTGVVTEAFF.